Listed below are T cell receptor beta chains from one sample, sequenced in a study of blood T cell repertoires in COVID-19. TCRdb keeps only in-frame clones here, not all; method: immunoSEQ multiplex PCR. The sample includes roughly 330,000 clones, roughly 90% of them seen just once. The sample was peripheral blood. These receptors originate from a woman in her forties or fifties with active or convalescent COVID-19. Each CDR3 is given with its conserved first and last residue. Fields, in order: J gene, clone size, V gene, D gene, CDR3 length, CDR3 DNA, CDR3 protein. D genes are given only for firm matches. Clone size is given for some rows only: seen once, a few or many times, or a class if the clone is expanded.

>TRBJ1-2|-|TRBV9|-|17
TGTGCCAGCAGCGTATCTTCTTCGAAAGCAGGGAACTATGGCTACACCTTC
CASSVSSSKAGNYGYTF
>TRBJ1-1|-|TRBV13|-|13
TGTGCCAGCAGCTTCCGGGACTCTGGAGGAGCTTTCTTT
CASSFRDSGGAFF
>TRBJ2-7|-|TRBV27|TRBD1|15
TGTGCCAGCAGCCGGGACAGGGGGACTTCCTACGAGCAGTACTTC
CASSRDRGTSYEQYF
>TRBJ2-1|-|TRBV7-3|-|12
TGTGCCAGCAGCTTAAACAGCGGTGAGCAGTTCTTC
CASSLNSGEQFF
>TRBJ1-3|-|TRBV18|TRBD1|17
TGTGCCAGCTCACCCACGCGGGACAGGTTAACTGGAAACACCATATATTTT
CASSPTRDRLTGNTIYF
>TRBJ2-7|-|TRBV5-1|TRBD2|14
TGCGCCAGCAGTTACCGCGGGGGAGGGGCCGAGCAGTACTTC
CASSYRGGGAEQYF
>TRBJ1-1|-|TRBV7-9|-|15
TGTGCCAGCAGCCGTACAGGGTTGGAATGGACTGAAGCTTTCTTT
CASSRTGLEWTEAFF
>TRBJ1-1|-|TRBV19|-|13
TGTGCCAGTAGTATGTCGAGAAACACTGAAGCTTTCTTT
CASSMSRNTEAFF
>TRBJ1-1|-|TRBV27|-|15
TGTGCCAGCAGTTTCCGGGGTTCTATTATCACTGAAGCTTTCTTT
CASSFRGSIITEAFF
>TRBJ1-1|-|TRBV30|-|12
TGTGCCTGGAGTGCTCGGACAGTCGAAGCTTTCTTT
CAWSARTVEAFF
>TRBJ1-5|-|TRBV15|-|18
TGTGCCACCAGCAGAGGGGTGATAGGAGGCTCCTTCCCTCAGCCCCAGCATTTT
CATSRGVIGGSFPQPQHF
>TRBJ2-6|-|TRBV5-4|TRBD1|16
TGTGCCAGCAGCAGAACAGGGGTCTCTGGGGCCAACGTCCTGACTTTC
CASSRTGVSGANVLTF
>TRBJ2-2|-|TRBV4-3|TRBD2|15
TGCGCCAGCAGCGAGCGGGACTTAATCACCGGGGAGCTGTTTTTT
CASSERDLITGELFF
>TRBJ1-5|-|TRBV27|-|15
TGTGCCAGCAGTTTTACAGGGACGAGCAATCAGCCCCAGCATTTT
CASSFTGTSNQPQHF
>TRBJ2-3|-|TRBV27|TRBD1|16
TGTGCCAGCAGTTTTCTGCGGACAGGGGACACAGATACGCAGTATTTT
CASSFLRTGDTDTQYF
>TRBJ1-2|-|TRBV28|-|13
TGTGCCAGCAGTTTTAGTTCAGGGGCCGGCTACACCTTC
CASSFSSGAGYTF
>TRBJ2-2|-|TRBV27|TRBD1|15
TGTGCCACCATGATGGGACAGTCGAACACCGGGGAGCTGTTTTTT
CATMMGQSNTGELFF
>TRBJ1-5|-|TRBV13|-|14
TGTGCCAGCAGCTTAGTACAGCAACATCAGCCCCAGCATTTT
CASSLVQQHQPQHF
>TRBJ2-4|-|TRBV27|TRBD1|16
TGTGCCAGCAGTTTACCCCCTTCGACAGGGGAAAACATTCAGTACTTC
CASSLPPSTGENIQYF
>TRBJ2-7|once|TRBV5-4|TRBD1|13
TGTGCCAGCAGGTCCGGACAGGGGGACGAGCAGTACTTC
CASRSGQGDEQYF
>TRBJ1-1|-|TRBV7-2|TRBD1|13
TGTGCCAGCAGCCCAGGGGGAGGAACTGAAGCTTTCTTT
CASSPGGGTEAFF
>TRBJ1-6|-|TRBV7-2|-|13
TGTGCCAGCAGCTTCTATGGGGGCGCACCCCTCCACTTT
CASSFYGGAPLHF
>TRBJ2-4|-|TRBV21-1|-|19
TGTGCCAGCAGCTCTCACCCGGGGGGACTAGCGGGAGAATACGACATTCAGTACTTC
CASSSHPGGLAGEYDIQYF
>TRBJ2-2|-|TRBV3-1/TRBV3-2|TRBD2|18
TGTGCCAGCAGCCAAGCTAGCGGGGGGCTCGCGAACACCGGGGAGCTGTTTTTT
CASSQASGGLANTGELFF
>TRBJ2-7|few|TRBV7-3|-|16
TGTGCCAGCAGCCCTAAGGAGGGCTTTAGCTCCTACGAGCAGTACTTC
CASSPKEGFSSYEQYF
>TRBJ2-7|once|TRBV19|TRBD1|17
TGTGCCAGTAGTATAGCTAAATCTGAGACAGGGGTCTACGAGCAGTACTTC
CASSIAKSETGVYEQYF
>TRBJ1-2|-|TRBV7-9|-|16
TGTGCCAGCAGCCGAGGGATGGGGACTGGGGGATATGGCTACACCTTC
CASSRGMGTGGYGYTF
>TRBJ1-2|-|TRBV29-1|TRBD1|14
TGCAGCGTTGAAGGGACAGGGGCGGGCTATGGCTACACCTTC
CSVEGTGAGYGYTF
>TRBJ2-1|-|TRBV5-3|TRBD2|16
TGTGCCAGAAGCCCTCCGGGACTAGCGGGAAACAATGAGCAGTTCTTC
CARSPPGLAGNNEQFF
>TRBJ2-5|once|TRBV5-1|-|15
TGCGCCAGCAGCTTGGGCATCGGGACTCCAGAGACCCAGTACTTC
CASSLGIGTPETQYF
>TRBJ2-7|once|TRBV2|TRBD1|15
TGTGCCAGCAGTGAGACAGGGGGCATATCCTACGAGCAGTACTTC
CASSETGGISYEQYF
>TRBJ1-4|-|TRBV5-3|TRBD1|16
TGTGCCAGAAGCTTGGGGTTACAGGGGAGAGGTGAAAAACTGTTTTTT
CARSLGLQGRGEKLFF
>TRBJ1-1|-|TRBV29-1|-|13
TGCAGCGTTGGGACAGCCCTGAACACTGAAGCTTTCTTT
CSVGTALNTEAFF
>TRBJ1-4|-|TRBV3-1/TRBV3-2|TRBD1|16
TGTGCCAGCAGCCAAGAAGGAGGGGGCCGCGAGGGAAAACTGTTTTTT
CASSQEGGGREGKLFF
>TRBJ2-1|many|TRBV19|TRBD1|15
TGTGCCAGTAGTTTGCCAGGGGGCCCATCCAATGAGCAGTTCTTC
CASSLPGGPSNEQFF
>TRBJ1-1|-|TRBV7-9|-|15
TGTGCCAGCAGCTCCCAAACAGCAGCGAACACTGAAGCTTTCTTT
CASSSQTAANTEAFF
>TRBJ1-3|-|TRBV27|-|14
TGTGCCAGCAGTCTACAGGGCTCTGGAAACACCATATATTTT
CASSLQGSGNTIYF
>TRBJ2-1|-|TRBV6-2/TRBV6-3|-|15
TGTGCCAGCAGTTACTTGGGGGGACCCTACAATGAGCAGTTCTTC
CASSYLGGPYNEQFF
>TRBJ2-6|-|TRBV10-3|-|17
TGTGCCATCAGTGAGGCCAGGCTCTACTCTGGGGCCAACGTCCTGACTTTC
CAISEARLYSGANVLTF
>TRBJ2-3|-|TRBV27|-|15
TGTGCCAGCAGCTATGGGGCAACCCCGGGAGATACGCAGTATTTT
CASSYGATPGDTQYF
>TRBJ2-2|few|TRBV7-3|TRBD2|15
TGTGCCAGCAGCTTCCTAGCGGGAGCGGCCGGGGAGCTGTTTTTT
CASSFLAGAAGELFF
>TRBJ1-6|-|TRBV4-3|-|15
TGCGCCAGCAGCCAAGAAGAGGGTGTCGAATCACCCCTCCACTTT
CASSQEEGVESPLHF
>TRBJ2-5|-|TRBV4-2|TRBD2|16
TGTGCCAGCAGCCAAGTTGGGACTAGCGGGATGGAGACCCAGTACTTC
CASSQVGTSGMETQYF
>TRBJ2-1|-|TRBV27|-|17
TGTGCCAGCACTCCATGGACTGGAGGCGGCTCCTACAATGAGCAGTTCTTC
CASTPWTGGGSYNEQFF
>TRBJ1-2|-|TRBV5-4|-|14
TGTGCCAGCAGCTTGCAGGGCGGGGACTATGGCTACACCTTC
CASSLQGGDYGYTF
>TRBJ1-2|-|TRBV19|-|13
TGTGCCAGTAGTGGACTAGAAAGAGATGGCTACACCTTC
CASSGLERDGYTF
>TRBJ2-1|few|TRBV3-1/TRBV3-2|TRBD2|16
TGTGCCAGCAGCCTACTCGAAGCGGGAGACTGGAATGAGCAGTTCTTC
CASSLLEAGDWNEQFF
>TRBJ1-1|-|TRBV5-1|-|15
TGCGCCAGCAGCCTAGCACAGGGAGAGGGCACTGAAGCTTTCTTT
CASSLAQGEGTEAFF
>TRBJ1-1|-|TRBV29-1|-|12
TGCAGCGTTGGCCAGACAAACACTGAAGCTTTCTTT
CSVGQTNTEAFF
>TRBJ1-1|-|TRBV29-1|-|15
TGCAGCGTTGAGGTGGGGGGGGTGGAAGTCACTGAAGCTTTCTTT
CSVEVGGVEVTEAFF
>TRBJ1-2|-|TRBV7-2|TRBD1|14
TGTGCCAGCAGCAAACGGGACAGGGGCCATGGCTACACCTTC
CASSKRDRGHGYTF
>TRBJ2-3|-|TRBV27|TRBD1|14
TGTGCCAGCAGAGAAGGGGACAGCTCAGATACGCAGTATTTT
CASREGDSSDTQYF
>TRBJ1-6|-|TRBV9|-|13
TGTGCCAGCAGCGTCGGAGGGGTCTCACCCCTCCACTTT
CASSVGGVSPLHF